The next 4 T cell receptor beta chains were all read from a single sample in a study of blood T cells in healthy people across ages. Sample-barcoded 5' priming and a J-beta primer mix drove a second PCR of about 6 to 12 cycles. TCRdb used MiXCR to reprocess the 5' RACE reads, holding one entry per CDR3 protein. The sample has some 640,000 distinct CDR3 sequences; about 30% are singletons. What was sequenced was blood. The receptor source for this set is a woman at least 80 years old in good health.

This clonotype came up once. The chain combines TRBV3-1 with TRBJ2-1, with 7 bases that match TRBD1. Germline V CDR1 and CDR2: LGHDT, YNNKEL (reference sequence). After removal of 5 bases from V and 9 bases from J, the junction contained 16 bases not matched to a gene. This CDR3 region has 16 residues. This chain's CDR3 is CASSSIEGAQQSEQFF. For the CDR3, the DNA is TGTGCCAGCAGCTCTATAGAGGGGGCCCAACAGAGTGAGCAGTTCTTC.

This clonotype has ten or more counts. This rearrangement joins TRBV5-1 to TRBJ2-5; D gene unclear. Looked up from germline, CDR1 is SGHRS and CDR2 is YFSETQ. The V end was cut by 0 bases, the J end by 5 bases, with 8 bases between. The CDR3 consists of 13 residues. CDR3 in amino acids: CASSLAGWETQYF. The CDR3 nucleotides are TGCGCCAGCAGCTTGGCCGGATGGGAGACCCAGTACTTC.

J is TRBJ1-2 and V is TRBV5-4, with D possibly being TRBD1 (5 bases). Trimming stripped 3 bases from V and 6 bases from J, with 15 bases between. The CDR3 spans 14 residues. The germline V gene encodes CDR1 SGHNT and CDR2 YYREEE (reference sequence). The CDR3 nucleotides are TGTGCCAGCAGCTCCGGGACGCTTACGGATGGCTACACCTTC. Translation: CASSSGTLTDGYTF.

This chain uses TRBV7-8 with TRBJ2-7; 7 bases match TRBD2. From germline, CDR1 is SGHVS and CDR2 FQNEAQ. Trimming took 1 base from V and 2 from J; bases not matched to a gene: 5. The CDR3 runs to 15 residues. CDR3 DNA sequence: TGTGCCAGCAGCTTAGGTCTAGCGGAGACCTACGAGCAGTACTTC. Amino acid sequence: CASSLGLAETYEQYF. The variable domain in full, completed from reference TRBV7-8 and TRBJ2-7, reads GAGVSQSPRYKVAKRGQDVALRCDPISGHVSLFWYQQALGQGPEFLTYFQNEAQLDKSGLPSDRFFAERPEGSVSTLKIQRTQQEDSAVYLCASSLGLAETYEQYFGPGTRLTVT.